This paragraph reports one TCR beta chain. The sample is drawn from a study of regulatory T cells in long-lasting Graves disease. Study-level background: Prior antithyroid drug treatment in newly diagnosed Graves' patients lasted under 3 months.

Time point indicated: newly diagnosed GD, antithyroid drugs for less than 3 months. Extracted PBMC RNA gave rise to the TCR library. The CDR3 has 14 amino acids. The germline gives CDR1 KGHSH, CDR2 LQKENI. The germline V and J ends were trimmed by 3 bases and 4 bases, with 12 bases remaining between them. Arm-PCR of CDR3 regions with iRepertoire HTBI primers generated TCR beta libraries. TCRdb analysed the multiplex PCR reads with MiXCR anew, one entry per CDR3 protein. The sample contains 450,000 to 650,000 distinct CDR3 sequences, around 15% of which appear only once. The sample was also reused in another study, on T cells in Graves' hyperthyroidism and ophthalmopathy.

The sample here was peripheral blood mononuclear cells (PBMCs), taken at new diagnosis, from a patient treated with antithyroid drugs. This receptor was taken from a woman between 40 and 65 years old with Graves disease. The chain links TRBV18 to TRBJ1-2, with D perhaps TRBD1 (5 bases). The CDR3 DNA sequence: TGTGCCAGCTCACCTGCGGGGGGAGGCTATGGCTACACCTTC. As protein: CASSPAGGGYGYTF.